This T cell receptor (beta chain) was recovered during a study of technical replicates of blood from a handful of donors. Sequencing used immunoSEQ multiplex PCR; TCRdb keeps in-frame clones, though not all of them. Of 55,000 to 80,000 clones in the sample, over 85% were seen once. There are 15 residues in the CDR3. With 3 bases clipped from V and 3 bases from J, the junction kept 4 bases outside the gene matches. From germline, CDR1 is MNHNY and CDR2 SVGAGI (reference sequence). Material for sequencing was PBMCs. The sequence came from a human donor in good health. Some clones in this sample may be carry-over from other donors' samples. The J gene is TRBJ2-3, the V gene TRBV6-6, with TRBD2 matching 9 bases. The CDR3, as DNA: TGTGCCAGCAGTTATGGCGGGGGGGGAACAGATACGCAGTATTTT. Protein: CASSYGGGGTDTQYF.